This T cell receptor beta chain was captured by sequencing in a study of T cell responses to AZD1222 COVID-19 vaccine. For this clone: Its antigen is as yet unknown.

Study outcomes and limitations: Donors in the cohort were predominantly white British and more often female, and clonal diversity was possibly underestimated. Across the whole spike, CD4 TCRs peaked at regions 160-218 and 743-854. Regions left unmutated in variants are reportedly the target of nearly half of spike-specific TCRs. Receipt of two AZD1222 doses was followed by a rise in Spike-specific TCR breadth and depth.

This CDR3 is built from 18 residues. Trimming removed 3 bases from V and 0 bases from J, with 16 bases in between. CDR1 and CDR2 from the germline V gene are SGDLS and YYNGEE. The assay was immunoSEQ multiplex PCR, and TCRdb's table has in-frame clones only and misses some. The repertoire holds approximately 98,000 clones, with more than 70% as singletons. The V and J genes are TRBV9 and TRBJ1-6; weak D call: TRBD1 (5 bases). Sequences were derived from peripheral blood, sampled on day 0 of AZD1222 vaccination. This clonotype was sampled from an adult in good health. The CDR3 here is CASSAGGAGSSYNSPLHF. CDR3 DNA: TGTGCCAGCAGCGCCGGGGGTGCTGGAAGCTCCTATAATTCACCCCTCCACTTT.